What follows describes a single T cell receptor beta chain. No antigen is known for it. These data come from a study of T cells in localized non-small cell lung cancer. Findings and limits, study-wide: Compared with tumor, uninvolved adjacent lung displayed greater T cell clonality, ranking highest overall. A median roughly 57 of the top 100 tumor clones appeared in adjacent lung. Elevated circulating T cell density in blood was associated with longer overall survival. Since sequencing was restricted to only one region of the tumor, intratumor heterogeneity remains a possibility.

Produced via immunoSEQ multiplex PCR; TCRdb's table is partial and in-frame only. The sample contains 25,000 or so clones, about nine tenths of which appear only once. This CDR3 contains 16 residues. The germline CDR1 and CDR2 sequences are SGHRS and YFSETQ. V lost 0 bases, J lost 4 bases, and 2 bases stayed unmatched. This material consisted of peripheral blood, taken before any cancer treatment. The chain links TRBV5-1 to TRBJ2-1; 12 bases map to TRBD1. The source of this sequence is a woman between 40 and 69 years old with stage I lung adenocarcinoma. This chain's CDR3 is CASSLGDRGPYNEQFF. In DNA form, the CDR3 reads TGCGCCAGCAGCTTGGGGGACAGGGGGCCTTACAATGAGCAGTTCTTC.